These 9 T cell receptor beta chains share one sample of origin, sequenced in a study of human T cells and chemical hapten exposure. As to time point: patch test 1, 2 weeks after DPC sensitization. Treatment meaning: therapeutic diphenylcyclopropenone sensitization with weekly scalp DPC. TCRdb re-derived calls from the RACE reads in MiXCR, one entry per CDR3 protein. The table lists 150,000 to 200,000 distinct CDR3 sequences, approximately 20% of them singletons, with about 6.7% in the top ten. The sequencing used whole blood, collected in connection with sensitization to the hapten diphenylcyclopropenone (DPC). All receptors derive from a woman between 45 and 65 years old with alopecia areata. Some clones in this sample may be carry-over from other donors' samples.

This chain links TRBV20-1 with TRBJ2-7; D possibly corresponds to TRBD1 (5 bases). The germline V gene encodes CDR1 DFQATT and CDR2 SNEGSKA (reference sequence). V was shortened by 3 bases and J by 6 bases, with 21 bases between the two germline ends. The CDR3 loop spans 15 amino acids. CDR3 DNA sequence: TGCAGTGCTAGCCGGGCGATCCAGGGCTGTGGCGAGCAGTACTTC. Its protein product is CSASRAIQGCGEQYF.

V and J are TRBV15 and TRBJ2-5, with D hard to call. V was shortened by 2 bases and J by 1 base, with 11 bases between the two germline ends. CDR1 and CDR2 (germline): LNHNV, YYDKDF (reference sequence). This CDR3 region has 15 residues. CDR3 bases: TGTGCCACCAGCAGACGGGCCGTACTCCAAGAGACCCAGTACTTC. Its protein product is CATSRRAVLQETQYF.

This sequence joins TRBV12-3 or TRBV12-4 and TRBJ1-6; D remains ambiguous. The V end lost 6 bases, the J end lost 10 bases, and 10 bases lay between the germline ends. The CDR3 runs 12 residues. The CDR3 loop is CASRTFRSPLHF. CDR3 nucleotides: TGTGCCAGCAGGACCTTTCGGTCACCCCTCCACTTT.

The J gene is TRBJ2-2, the V gene TRBV7-3; TRBD2 matches 7 bases. With V trimmed by 0 bases and J by 2 bases, 6 bases remained unmatched. CDR3 length: 17 amino acids. Germline values: CDR1 SGHTA, CDR2 FQGTGA. CDR3 in DNA: TGTGCCAGCAGCTTAACTATGCGCGGGAGAAACACCGGGGAGCTGTTTTTT. It specifies CASSLTMRGRNTGELFF.

The sample holds a few counts of this clonotype. V is TRBV7-9 and J is TRBJ2-1, with TRBD2 matching over 11 bases. The CDR3 runs to 15 residues. The germline gives CDR1 SEHNR, CDR2 FQNEAQ (reference sequence). The junction had 5 bases not matched to a gene; V was cut back by 7 bases and J by 3 bases. The CDR3 DNA reads as TGTGCCAGCACTCTACTAGCGGGAGACTACAATGAGCAGTTCTTC. Encoded protein: CASTLLAGDYNEQFF.

The chain links TRBV20-1 to TRBJ1-5, with D hard to call. Germline lookup yields CDR1 DFQATT and CDR2 SNEGSKA (reference sequence). The CDR3 has 12 residues. Trimming removed 4 bases from V and 3 bases from J, with 7 bases in between. The CDR3: CSAKRFNQPQHF. In nucleotides, the CDR3 is TGCAGTGCTAAAAGGTTCAATCAGCCCCAGCATTTT.

The gene calls are TRBV27 and TRBJ2-2; D remains ambiguous. The V gene lost 4 bases and the J gene lost 6 bases, with 15 bases spanning the gap. Germline lookup yields CDR1 MNHEY and CDR2 SMNVEV (reference sequence). The CDR3 length is 15 residues. CDR3: CASSSRGRVSGELFF. The CDR3 nucleotides are TGTGCCAGCAGTTCTCGAGGACGGGTTTCCGGGGAGCTGTTTTTT.

This clonotype was seen a few times. In nucleotides, the CDR3 is TGCAGCGTTGGGAAAGCGGGAGGGCCAGATACGCAGTATTTT. Protein: CSVGKAGGPDTQYF. The gene calls are TRBV29-1 and TRBJ2-3; 10 nucleotides line up with TRBD2. The V segment lost 4 bases and the J segment 4 bases; nucleotides outside the gene matches: 5. The CDR3 runs to 14 residues. Per the germline V gene, CDR1 is SQVTM and CDR2 is ANQGSEA.

Only a few counts were recorded for this clonotype. J is TRBJ1-5 and V is TRBV27; D not resolved. Germline-derived CDR1 and CDR2 are MNHEY and SMNVEV (reference sequence). V was pared by 5 bases and J by 5 bases, with 13 bases between. The CDR3 spans 14 residues. The CDR3, as DNA: TGTGCCAGCAGTGCCGGGAAGAGGGATCAGCCCCAGCATTTT. This gives the protein CASSAGKRDQPQHF.